This T cell receptor beta chain was observed in a study of T cells in Graves' hyperthyroidism and ophthalmopathy. General study points: The blood repertoire included most of the expanded thyroid clonotypes above 0.001.

This clonotype was observed a few times. Its antigen is undetermined. TCR beta CDR3 regions were amplified from RNA. Carried out on the TCR CDR3, a first-round RT-PCR used the HTBI primer set. TCRdb re-analysed the multiplex PCR reads in MiXCR, keeping a single row per CDR3 protein. The data contain 300,000 or so distinct CDR3 sequences, over 15% of them singletons. This CDR3 comprises 15 residues. Trimming took off 1 base at V and 7 bases at J, with 13 bases between the two ends. The sequence derives from a woman aged 45-65 years with Graves' hyperthyroidism. The sequenced sample consisted of blood. This rearrangement joins TRBV12-3 or TRBV12-4 to TRBJ1-4, with D possibly TRBD1 on 5 matching bases. Here the CDR3 reads CASSLGGGGVEKLFF. CDR3 bases: TGTGCCAGCAGTTTAGGTGGGGGAGGGGTTGAAAAACTGTTTTTT.